Listed below are T cell receptor beta chains from one sample, sequenced in a study of T-cell reconstitution after alpha-beta-depleted transplantation in children. A single record per CDR3 protein comes from TCRdb applying MiXCR to the PCR reads. Of around 700,000 distinct CDR3 sequences listed, around 14% are singletons. The sample here was PBMCs, taken before TCRalphabeta/CD19-depleted stem cell transplant. These receptors were collected from a girl aged 2-9 years with congenital amegakaryocytic thrombocytopenia, due to receive a stem cell transplant. Each CDR3 is given without its conserved first and last residue. The order of the fields is J gene, V gene, CDR3 protein.

J: TRBJ1-1
V: TRBV29-1
CDR3: SVEVDRVSNEAF

J: TRBJ2-7
V: TRBV20-1
CDR3: SAPGRGDYEQY

J: TRBJ2-3
V: TRBV11-2
CDR3: ASSFLTAGLEFGNTQY

J: TRBJ2-1
V: TRBV20-1
CDR3: SARGDEGYNEQF

J: TRBJ1-1
V: TRBV9
CDR3: ASSVAGDTEAF

J: TRBJ2-3
V: TRBV20-1
CDR3: SATKPSGLAGTDTQY

J: TRBJ2-1
V: TRBV7-9
CDR3: ASSLLGIYNEQF

J: TRBJ1-5
V: TRBV12-3/TRBV12-4
CDR3: ASRQGGANQPQH

J: TRBJ2-1
V: TRBV9
CDR3: ASSPVAGHSYNEQF

J: TRBJ2-7
V: TRBV20-1
CDR3: SAREREGPLLYEQY

J: TRBJ1-5
V: TRBV12-3/TRBV12-4
CDR3: ASSLSTLVGQPQH

J: TRBJ2-4
V: TRBV10-3
CDR3: AISGGPLGLAGGGSKNIQY

J: TRBJ2-5
V: TRBV27
CDR3: ASSRAAQETQY

J: TRBJ2-1
V: TRBV9
CDR3: ASSVTDSPSYNEQF

J: TRBJ2-2
V: TRBV5-5
CDR3: ASRDAPENTGELF

J: TRBJ2-3
V: TRBV20-1
CDR3: SHRTGGATDTQY

J: TRBJ2-5
V: TRBV20-1
CDR3: SVQVRVQETQY

J: TRBJ2-1
V: TRBV7-7
CDR3: ASSLDSHNEQF

J: TRBJ2-1
V: TRBV20-1
CDR3: SAIKSGSDNEQF

J: TRBJ2-3
V: TRBV7-9
CDR3: ASSTRQGSDTQY

J: TRBJ1-2
V: TRBV5-1
CDR3: ASSLEGALLDYGYT

J: TRBJ2-1
V: TRBV15
CDR3: ATSGGRGSSYNEQF

J: TRBJ2-7
V: TRBV20-1
CDR3: SARGQGWGEQY

J: TRBJ2-1
V: TRBV28
CDR3: ASSGPKGAGLGKNNEQF

J: TRBJ2-7
V: TRBV12-3/TRBV12-4
CDR3: ASTPHLGQGYEQY

J: TRBJ2-7
V: TRBV20-1
CDR3: SARAGGEQY

J: TRBJ2-7
V: TRBV7-9
CDR3: ASHGSTYEQY

J: TRBJ2-3
V: TRBV5-1
CDR3: ASADTTDTQY

J: TRBJ2-7
V: TRBV5-6
CDR3: ASSFLIRGTPEQY